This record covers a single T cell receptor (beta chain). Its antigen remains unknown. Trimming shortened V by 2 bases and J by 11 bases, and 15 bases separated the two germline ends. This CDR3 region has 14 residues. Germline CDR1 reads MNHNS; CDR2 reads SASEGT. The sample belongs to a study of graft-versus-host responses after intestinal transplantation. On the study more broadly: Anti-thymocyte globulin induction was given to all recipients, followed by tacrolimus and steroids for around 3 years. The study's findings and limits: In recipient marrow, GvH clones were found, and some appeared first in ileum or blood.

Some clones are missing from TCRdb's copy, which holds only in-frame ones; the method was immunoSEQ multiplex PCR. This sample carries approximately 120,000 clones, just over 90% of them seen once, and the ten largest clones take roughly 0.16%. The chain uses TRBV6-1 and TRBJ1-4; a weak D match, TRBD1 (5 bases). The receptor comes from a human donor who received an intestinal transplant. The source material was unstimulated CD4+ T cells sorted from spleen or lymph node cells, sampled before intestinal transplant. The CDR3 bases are TGTGCCAGCAGTGAAAGGGGAGGCGGCGAGAAACTGTTTTTT. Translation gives CASSERGGGEKLFF.